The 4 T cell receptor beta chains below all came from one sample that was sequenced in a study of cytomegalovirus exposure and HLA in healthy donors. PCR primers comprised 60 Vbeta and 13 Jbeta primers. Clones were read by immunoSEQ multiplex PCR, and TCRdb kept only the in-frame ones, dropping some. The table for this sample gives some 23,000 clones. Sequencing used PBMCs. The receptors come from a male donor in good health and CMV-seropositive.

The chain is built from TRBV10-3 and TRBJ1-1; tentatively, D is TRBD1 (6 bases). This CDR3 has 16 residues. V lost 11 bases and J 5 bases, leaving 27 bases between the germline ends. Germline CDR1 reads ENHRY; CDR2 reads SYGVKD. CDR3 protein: CAVAPVGALVGTEAFF. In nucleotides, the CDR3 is TGTGCCGTCGCTCCGGTGGGGGCGCTGGTAGGAACTGAAGCTTTCTTT.

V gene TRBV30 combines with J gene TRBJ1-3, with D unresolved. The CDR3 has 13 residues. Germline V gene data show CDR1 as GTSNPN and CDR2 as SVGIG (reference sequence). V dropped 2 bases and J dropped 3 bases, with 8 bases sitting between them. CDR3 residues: CAWSPSLGNTIYF. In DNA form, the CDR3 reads TGTGCCTGGAGTCCTTCCCTTGGAAACACCATATATTTT.

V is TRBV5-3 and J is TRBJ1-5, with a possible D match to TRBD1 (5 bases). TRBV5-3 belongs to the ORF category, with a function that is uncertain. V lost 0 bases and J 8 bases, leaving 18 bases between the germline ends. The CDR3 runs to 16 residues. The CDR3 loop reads CARSLEPGSIEKPQHF. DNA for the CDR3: TGTGCCAGAAGCTTGGAACCAGGGTCAATCGAAAAGCCCCAGCATTTT.

Here the CDR3 reads CASSYNGPLNEQFF. CDR3 sequence (DNA): TGTGCCAGTAGTTACAATGGCCCCTTGAATGAGCAGTTCTTC. This chain uses TRBV19 with TRBJ2-1; D is ambiguous. Germline CDR1 and CDR2: LNHDA and SQIVND (reference sequence). The germline V and J ends were trimmed by 5 bases and 7 bases, with 15 bases remaining between them. There are 14 residues in the CDR3. Full variable domain (remainder filled in from reference TRBV19 and TRBJ2-1): DGGITQSPKYLFRKEGQNVTLSCEQNLNHDAMYWYRQDPGQGLRLIYYSQIVNDFQKGDIAEGYSVSREKKESFPLTVTSAQKNPTAFYLCASSYNGPLNEQFFGPGTRLTVL.